This T cell receptor (beta chain) was recorded in a study of response to subunit inactivated influenza vaccine. This CDR3 spans 16 amino acids. V dropped 3 bases and J dropped 1; count of bases not matched to a gene: 8. TCRdb fed the RT-PCR reads into MiXCR, producing one record per CDR3 protein. The table records hundreds of thousands of distinct CDR3 sequences, 15% to 20% of them present only once. This clonotype was obtained from a man aged 45 to 65 who received an inactivated influenza vaccine. The chain uses TRBV12-3 or TRBV12-4 and TRBJ1-1, with TRBD1 matching over 7 bases. The source material was PBMCs from blood, sampled more than 4 days after vaccination. The CDR3 loop reads CASSFRTGTANTEAFF. The CDR3 DNA follows: TGTGCCAGCAGTTTTAGGACCGGGACAGCGAACACTGAAGCTTTCTTT.